These T cell receptor beta chains were read from a single sample in a study of blood T cell repertoires in COVID-19. Sequencing was performed with immunoSEQ multiplex PCR; in TCRdb, only in-frame clones are kept and a portion is missing. The sample contains 100,000 to 140,000 clones, around 92% of which appear only once. Sequenced material: peripheral blood. Source of these receptors: a man between 35 and 55 years old with active or convalescent COVID-19. CDR3s include the opening cysteine and the closing phenylalanine or tryptophan. A D gene is named only where the DNA matches it firmly. The listing skips clone size in some rows; elsewhere it reads once, few, many or a size class.

V gene	clone size	D gene	J gene	CDR3 protein	CDR3 DNA
TRBV7-9	few	TRBD2	TRBJ2-7	CASSSVTSGAYEQYF	TGTGCCAGCAGCTCCGTGACTAGCGGGGCCTACGAGCAGTACTTC
TRBV3-1/TRBV3-2	NA	NA	TRBJ1-6	CASRGVGYNSPLHF	TGTGCCAGCCGCGGGGTCGGGTATAATTCACCCCTCCACTTT
TRBV5-1	NA	TRBD2	TRBJ2-1	CASSETSGYNEQFF	TGCGCCAGCAGTGAGACTAGCGGTTACAATGAGCAGTTCTTC
TRBV3-1/TRBV3-2	NA	TRBD1	TRBJ2-7	CASSPSRDSEQYF	TGTGCCAGCAGCCCGTCCCGGGACAGCGAGCAGTACTTC
TRBV28	once	TRBD2	TRBJ2-7	CASRPLPGLAGGGSYEQYF	TGTGCCAGCAGACCCCTACCGGGACTAGCGGGAGGAGGGTCCTACGAGCAGTACTTC
TRBV30	NA	NA	TRBJ1-5	CAWSNGDNQPQHF	TGTGCCTGGAGTAACGGGGACAATCAGCCCCAGCATTTT
TRBV9	NA	TRBD2	TRBJ2-2	CASSVGVAGGRTGELFF	TGTGCCAGCAGCGTAGGGGTAGCGGGAGGGCGGACCGGGGAGCTGTTTTTT
TRBV19	NA	TRBD1	TRBJ1-4	CASSMGQGNEKLFF	TGTGCCAGTAGCATGGGACAGGGTAATGAAAAACTGTTTTTT
TRBV28	NA	TRBD1	TRBJ1-6	CASSPHRGGSPLHF	TGTGCCAGCAGTCCACACAGGGGTGGCTCACCCCTCCACTTT
TRBV19	NA	TRBD1	TRBJ2-3	CASSSRTGDERAGTDTQYF	TGTGCCAGTAGTTCACGGACAGGGGATGAAAGGGCTGGCACAGATACGCAGTATTTT
TRBV2	NA	NA	TRBJ1-1	CASRVTSITEAFF	TGTGCCAGCCGGGTAACATCGATTACTGAAGCTTTCTTT
TRBV4-3	NA	TRBD2	TRBJ2-3	CASSPSAGGLTDTQYF	TGCGCCAGCAGCCCCTCTGCGGGGGGGCTCACAGATACGCAGTATTTT
TRBV6-5	once	NA	TRBJ2-3	CASSLAGQGTDTQYF	TGTGCCAGCAGTCTAGCGGGACAGGGGACAGATACGCAGTATTTT
TRBV27	NA	TRBD1	TRBJ2-7	CASSFRGGTGWYEQYF	TGTGCCAGCAGTTTTCGGGGCGGGACAGGGTGGTACGAGCAGTACTTC
TRBV9	NA	TRBD1	TRBJ1-1	CASSVGDREPPVWTEAFF	TGTGCCAGCAGCGTGGGGGACAGGGAACCGCCCGTGTGGACTGAAGCTTTCTTT
TRBV7-8	once	NA	TRBJ1-5	CASSPGEAQPQHF	TGTGCCAGCAGCCCCGGGGAAGCTCAGCCCCAGCATTTT
TRBV19	NA	NA	TRBJ1-1	CASSPGHNTEAFF	TGTGCCAGTAGTCCGGGTCACAACACTGAAGCTTTCTTT
TRBV28	NA	TRBD2	TRBJ2-1	CASSLTSGRFNEQFF	TGTGCCAGCAGTTTAACTAGCGGGAGGTTTAATGAGCAGTTCTTC
TRBV28	NA	NA	TRBJ2-6	CASSLRSAKPRSYRVSGANVLTF	TGTGCCAGCAGTTTGAGGTCCGCGAAACCGAGGTCCTACAGGGTCTCTGGGGCCAACGTCCTGACTTTC
TRBV5-6	NA	TRBD1	TRBJ1-4	CASSLAEDWDRGEKLFF	TGTGCCAGCAGCTTGGCGGAGGATTGGGACAGGGGTGAAAAACTGTTTTTT
TRBV9	once	NA	TRBJ2-6	CASSVGGVLLAGANVLTF	TGTGCCAGCAGCGTCGGAGGGGTACTATTGGCTGGGGCCAACGTCCTGACTTTC
TRBV18	once	TRBD2	TRBJ2-1	CASSPPASGIRDEQFF	TGTGCCAGCTCACCACCGGCTAGCGGGATTAGGGATGAGCAGTTCTTC
TRBV1	NA	NA	TRBJ2-2	CTSSQGWTSGIVAGELFF	TGCACCAGCAGCCAAGGTTGGACTAGCGGGATTGTCGCCGGGGAGCTGTTTTTT
TRBV27	NA	NA	TRBJ1-2	CASSPITSPEGYTF	TGTGCCAGCAGCCCCATCACATCCCCGGAGGGCTACACCTTC
TRBV5-6	NA	NA	TRBJ1-6	CASSLQGSSYNSPLHF	TGTGCCAGCAGCTTGCAGGGTAGCTCCTATAATTCACCCCTCCACTTT
TRBV30	NA	NA	TRBJ2-6	CAWSRRLARASSGANVLTF	TGTGCCTGGAGTCGGCGGCTTGCCAGGGCTAGCTCTGGGGCCAACGTCCTGACTTTC
TRBV27	NA	NA	TRBJ1-5	CASSFGGSNQPQHF	TGTGCCAGCAGTTTCGGGGGGAGCAATCAGCCCCAGCATTTT
TRBV5-1	NA	TRBD1	TRBJ2-7	CASSAGQGFHEQYF	TGCGCCAGCAGCGCCGGACAGGGGTTCCACGAGCAGTACTTC
TRBV5-4	NA	TRBD2	TRBJ2-5	CASSLTSGGSWSQYF	TGTGCCAGCAGCTTAACTAGCGGAGGCTCTTGGAGCCAGTACTTC
TRBV4-3	once	TRBD1	TRBJ2-7	CASSQGGQGLYEQYF	TGCGCCAGCAGCCAAGGGGGACAGGGACTCTACGAGCAGTACTTC